This entry is about one T cell receptor beta chain. The data stem from a study of cytomegalovirus exposure and HLA in healthy donors. TCRdb's table, derived via immunoSEQ multiplex PCR, lists solely in-frame clones and lacks some. Of 350,000 or so clones listed, approximately 90% were seen once; the top ten hold 0.65% to 0.85%. Trimming took 6 bases from V and 6 from J, leaving 15 bases between them. This CDR3 region has 14 residues. The germline V gene encodes CDR1 SGHVS and CDR2 FQNEAQ. Sequencing used PBMCs. This TCR was recovered from a woman between 18 and 29 years old in good health and CMV-seronegative. This chain uses TRBV7-8 with TRBJ1-5, with D hard to call. As DNA, the CDR3 is TGTGCCAGCAGTCTTTCGCGCCTTGTTCAGCCCCAGCATTTT. Protein product: CASSLSRLVQPQHF.